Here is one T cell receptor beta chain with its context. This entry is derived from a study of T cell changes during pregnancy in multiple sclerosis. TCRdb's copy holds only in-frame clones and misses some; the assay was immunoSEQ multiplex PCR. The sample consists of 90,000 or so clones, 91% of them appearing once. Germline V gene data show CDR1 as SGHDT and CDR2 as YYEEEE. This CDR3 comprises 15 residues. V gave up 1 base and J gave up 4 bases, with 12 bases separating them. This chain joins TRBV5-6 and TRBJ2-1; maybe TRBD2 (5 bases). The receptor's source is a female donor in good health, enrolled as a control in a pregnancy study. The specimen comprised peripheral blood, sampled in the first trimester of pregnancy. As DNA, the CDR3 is TGTGCCAGCAGCTTGAGGCGGGCGGGTTACAATGAGCAGTTCTTC. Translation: CASSLRRAGYNEQFF.